This T cell receptor (beta chain) was retrieved from a study of cytomegalovirus exposure and HLA in healthy donors. Notes on this clone: The target antigen is unknown.

This PCR relied on a set of 60 Vbeta primers and 13 Jbeta primers. Sequencing used immunoSEQ multiplex PCR; TCRdb keeps in-frame clones, though not all of them. This sample has about 160,000 clones, with 65% to 85% found just once. Study-level points and caveats: Rarity characterized most TCR sequences, yet some public TCRs appeared in many donors. A list of about 180 TCR beta chains associated with cytomegalovirus was given.

After removal of 6 bases from V and 0 bases from J, the junction contained 8 bases not matched to a gene. The CDR3 covers 17 residues. Germline-derived CDR1 and CDR2 are KGHSH and LQKENI. This TCR came from a male donor in good health and CMV-seropositive. The sequenced sample consisted of PBMCs. The chain is built from TRBV18 and TRBJ2-6, with 7 bases aligning to TRBD1. This chain's CDR3 is CASSRTGDSSGANVLTF. CDR3 sequence (DNA): TGTGCCAGCTCCCGGACAGGCGATAGCTCTGGGGCCAACGTCCTGACTTTC.